This paragraph covers one T cell receptor (beta chain) sequence. Its antigen remains unknown. The data were taken from a study of early T cells in non-severe SARS-CoV-2 infection. Across the whole study: With bulk RNA from unsorted whole blood as input, sequencing yielded unpaired chains.

This CDR3 contains 15 residues. Germline assignment: CDR1 SNHLY and CDR2 FYNNEI. V gave up 5 bases and J gave up 0 bases, with 12 bases separating them. Findings and caveats of the study: VDJdb-based matching was biased toward anti-spike CD8 responses and missed private and CD4 specificities.

Researchers tagged individual cDNA molecules with unique molecular identifiers. TCRdb processed the 5' RACE reads anew with MiXCR; each CDR3 protein has one entry. Of 85,000 to 120,000 distinct CDR3 sequences in the sample, approximately 14% are singletons; the top ten hold 5.5% to 7%. This sequence joins TRBV2 and TRBJ2-3; D is uncertain. The TCR originated in an adult who was a healthcare worker with PCR-confirmed SARS-CoV-2 infection or an uninfected control (not recorded which). Sequenced input: whole blood. The DNA of the CDR3 is TGTGCCAGCAGTAACTGGGTCTCTAGCACAGATACGCAGTATTTT. As protein: CASSNWVSSTDTQYF.